These 25 T cell receptor beta chains share one sample of origin, sequenced in a study of cytomegalovirus exposure and HLA in healthy donors. PCR was performed using 60 Vbeta and 13 Jbeta primers. Data came from immunoSEQ multiplex PCR; TCRdb stores just in-frame clones and leaves some out. This table holds about 160,000 clones, more than 65% found once. Specimen: PBMCs. The source is a man in his fifties or sixties in good health and CMV-seropositive.

The rearrangement joins TRBV5-4 to TRBJ2-7, with 9 bases lining up with TRBD1. With V trimmed by 4 bases and J by 2 bases, 4 bases remained unmatched. Germline-derived CDR1 and CDR2 are SGHNT and YYREEE (reference sequence). The CDR3 totals 14 residues. For the CDR3, the DNA is TGTGCCAGCAGCCAGGGACAGGGCCCCTACGAGCAGTACTTC. Translated, it gives CASSQGQGPYEQYF.

Only a few counts were recorded for this clone. The CDR3 loop reads CASSESEGLGTHEQYF. DNA for the CDR3: TGTGCCAGCAGTGAATCTGAGGGCCTGGGAACCCACGAGCAGTACTTC. The chain joins TRBV25-1 to TRBJ2-7; tentative D call: TRBD2 (5 bases). Trimming cost V 1 base and J 5 bases, with 18 bases left between them. The CDR3 is 16 residues long. Germline CDR1 reads MGHDK; CDR2 reads SYGVNS.

Of note for this clone: Other nucleotide sequences in the sample specify the same CDR3. This chain connects TRBV2 to TRBJ1-4, with 11 bases aligning to TRBD1. In germline, CDR1 is SNHLY, CDR2 FYNNEI. The CDR3 spans 14 residues. V trimming: 5 bases; J trimming: 6 bases; junction bases outside the gene matches: 2. Here the CDR3 reads CASSRDRGDEKLFF. CDR3 nucleotide sequence: TGTGCCAGCAGTCGGGACAGGGGGGATGAAAAACTGTTTTTT. The full variable domain, with the rest looked up from reference TRBV2 and TRBJ1-4, is EPEVTQTPSHQVTQMGQEVILRCVPISNHLYFYWYRQILGQKVEFLVSFYNNEISEKSEIFDDQFSVERPDGSNFTLKIRSTKLEDSAMYFCASSRDRGDEKLFFGSGTQLSVL.

The V and J genes are TRBV6-6 and TRBJ2-7, with a weak D call TRBD1 (6 bases). The CDR3 is 13 residues long. The V end was cut by 4 bases, the J end by 4 bases, with 11 bases between. CDR1 and CDR2 from the germline V gene are MNHNY and SVGAGI (reference sequence). CDR3 DNA: TGTGCCAGCAGTTCCCAGGGGTGGTACGAGCAGTACTTC. This translates into CASSSQGWYEQYF.

This clone has only one observation. The chain's CDR3 is CASSCSETQRISGYTF. The DNA for the CDR3 is TGTGCCAGCAGTTGCAGCGAGACTCAGAGGATAAGTGGCTACACCTTC. The rearrangement links TRBV6-5 to TRBJ1-2; no definite D call. Between the trimmed V and J ends, which lost 4 bases and 7 bases, there was a span of 22 bases. The CDR3 loop spans 16 amino acids. CDR1 and CDR2 from the germline V gene are MNHEY and SVGAGI.

This chain uses TRBV6-1 with TRBJ2-3; 8 bases fit TRBD2. J gave up 6 bases and V 0 bases, and 8 bases lay outside the gene matches. There are 16 residues in the CDR3. Per germline, CDR1 MNHNS and CDR2 SASEGT. The CDR3 spells CASSEAGRGGRDTQYF. The CDR3 region has the DNA TGTGCCAGCAGTGAAGCAGGAAGAGGCGGGAGGGATACGCAGTATTTT.

This clone was detected once. Written as DNA, the CDR3 is TGTGCCAGCAGCTTCATACAGTTTAGCACAGATACGCAGTATTTT. The encoded protein is CASSFIQFSTDTQYF. This chain uses TRBV5-6 with TRBJ2-3; D ambiguous. Trimming left V 2 bases short and J 0 bases short, with 10 bases between. The CDR3 has 15 residues. Looked up from germline, CDR1 is SGHDT and CDR2 is YYEEEE.

This clone appeared a single time. The rearrangement joins TRBV28 to TRBJ1-2; D is unclear. Trimming removed 7 bases from V and 0 bases from J, with 12 bases in between. Germline loops: CDR1 MDHEN, CDR2 SYDVKM. CDR3 length equals 14 residues. The CDR3, as DNA: TGTGCCAGCAACGGAGGAGGAACTAACTATGGCTACACCTTC. Its protein product is CASNGGGTNYGYTF.

The V call is TRBV13, the J call TRBJ1-2; 8 bases are shared with TRBD1. CDR1 PRHDT and CDR2 FYEKMQ come from the germline V gene (reference sequence). CDR3 length: 13 residues. J gave up 4 bases and V 5 bases, and 3 bases lay outside the gene matches. The CDR3, as DNA: TGTGCCAGCAGCCTGGGGACAGGCTATGGCTACACCTTC. Translated: CASSLGTGYGYTF.

The chain uses TRBV2 and TRBJ1-6; perhaps TRBD1 as D (5 bases). Germline assignment: CDR1 SNHLY and CDR2 FYNNEI. V lost 4 bases and J lost 7, with 17 bases in between. The CDR3 runs 16 residues. DNA for the CDR3: TGTGCCAGCAGTGTAGGGGTTGGGGGGAACAATTCACCCCTCCACTTT. Translating gives CASSVGVGGNNSPLHF.

Only one count was recorded for this clone. This chain uses TRBV18 with TRBJ1-1; 7 bases fit TRBD1. The CDR3 is 12 amino acids. With 3 bases clipped from V and 11 bases from J, the junction kept 6 bases outside the gene matches. The germline V gene has CDR1 KGHSH and CDR2 LQKENI. CDR3 bases: TGTGCCAGCTCACCTCAGACAGGGAGGGCTTTCTTT. Its translation: CASSPQTGRAFF. The full variable domain, its missing parts supplied by reference TRBV18 and TRBJ1-1, is NAGVMQNPRHLVRRRGQEARLRCSPMKGHSHVYWYRQLPEEGLKFMVYLQKENIIDESGMPKERFSAEFPKEGPSILRIQQVVRGDSAAYFCASSPQTGRAFFGQGTRLTVV.

The rearrangement links TRBV28 to TRBJ2-5; 7 nucleotides align to TRBD1. Per germline, CDR1 MDHEN and CDR2 SYDVKM. Germline trimming cut 4 bases from V and 2 bases from J; bases unmatched to any gene: 4. The CDR3 is 14 residues long. In nucleotides, the CDR3 is TGTGCCAGCAGTTCTGGGACAGAACAAGAGACCCAGTACTTC. This codes for CASSSGTEQETQYF.

This chain connects TRBV18 to TRBJ2-2, with a tentative D call TRBD2 (6 bases). Trimming shortened V by 0 bases and J by 8 bases, and 22 bases separated the two germline ends. The CDR3 has 18 residues. Germline lookup yields CDR1 KGHSH and CDR2 LQKENI. The CDR3 protein is CASSPPDELAPSGGELFF. Here the CDR3 DNA reads TGTGCCAGCTCACCACCGGACGAACTAGCCCCTTCGGGAGGGGAGCTGTTTTTT. The full variable domain, in which reference TRBV18 and TRBJ2-2 provide the parts outside the CDR3, is NAGVMQNPRHLVRRRGQEARLRCSPMKGHSHVYWYRQLPEEGLKFMVYLQKENIIDESGMPKERFSAEFPKEGPSILRIQQVVRGDSAAYFCASSPPDELAPSGGELFFGEGSRLTVL.

The gene calls are TRBV6-1 and TRBJ2-3, with TRBD2 identical over 7 bases. The CDR3 covers 16 residues. Per the germline V gene, CDR1 is MNHNS and CDR2 is SASEGT. The junction had 4 bases not matched to a gene; V was cut back by 0 bases and J by 1 base. CDR3: CASSEALTSGTDTQYF. The CDR3 DNA reads as TGTGCCAGCAGTGAAGCGCTCACTAGCGGCACAGATACGCAGTATTTT.

The chain combines TRBV27 with TRBJ1-6; TRBD1 aligns across 7 bases. The germline CDR1 and CDR2 sequences are MNHEY and SMNVEV (reference sequence). The CDR3 totals 14 residues. Trimming cost V 0 bases and J 12 bases; bases outside gene matches: 5. CDR3 in amino acids: CASSLSGTDGPLHF. The CDR3 coding sequence is TGTGCCAGCAGTTTATCGGGGACAGATGGACCCCTCCACTTT.

This CDR3 is CASSPRNFNTEAFF. CDR3 DNA sequence: TGTGCCAGCAGCCCCCGTAACTTTAACACTGAAGCTTTCTTT. V is TRBV9 and J is TRBJ1-1; D gene uncertain. From germline, CDR1 is SGDLS and CDR2 YYNGEE. There are 14 residues in the CDR3. V lost 4 bases to trimming and J lost 2 bases, with 12 bases between them. Combining the CDR3 with reference TRBV9 and TRBJ1-1 gives the whole variable domain DSGVTQTPKHLITATGQRVTLRCSPRSGDLSVYWYQQSLDQGLQFLIQYYNGEERAKGNILERFSAQQFPDLHSELNLSSLELGDSALYFCASSPRNFNTEAFFGQGTRLTVV.

This CDR3 reads CASSTGYGHTEAFF. The CDR3 DNA sequence: TGTGCCAGCTCAACGGGGTACGGACACACTGAAGCTTTCTTT. The gene calls are TRBV18 and TRBJ1-1; D uncertain. Trimming stripped 5 bases from V and 3 bases from J, with 13 bases between. This CDR3 is 14 amino acids long. The germline gives CDR1 KGHSH, CDR2 LQKENI.

This clone was counted between two and nine times. The chain joins TRBV2 to TRBJ1-6; no clear D gene. Germline-derived CDR1 and CDR2 are SNHLY and FYNNEI. The CDR3 length is 14 residues. Between the trimmed V and J ends, which lost 3 bases and 10 bases, there was a span of 13 bases. CDR3 region: CASSDEGLGSPLHF. The CDR3 nucleotides are TGTGCCAGCAGTGATGAGGGATTGGGATCACCCCTCCACTTT.

This sequence joins TRBV28 and TRBJ1-5; 7 bases fit TRBD1. Looked up from germline, CDR1 is MDHEN and CDR2 is SYDVKM. V shed 3 bases and J 6 bases; nucleotides not matched to a gene: 5. The CDR3 length is 14 residues. CDR3 in amino acids: CASSLLHRGQPQHF. CDR3 sequence (DNA): TGTGCCAGCAGTTTGCTTCACAGGGGTCAGCCCCAGCATTTT. Using reference TRBV28 and TRBJ1-5 for the parts outside the CDR3, the full variable domain is DVKVTQSSRYLVKRTGEKVFLECVQDMDHENMFWYRQDPGLGLRLIYFSYDVKMKEKGDIPEGYSVSREKKERFSLILESASTNQTSMYLCASSLLHRGQPQHFGDGTRLSIL.

On this clone: The junction and the germline gene differ at one end; a read error may be behind it. This chain joins TRBV5-1 and TRBJ1-1, with D unresolved. The CDR3 is 14 residues long. Germline V gives CDR1 SGHRS, CDR2 YFSETQ. The CDR3: CASTLRSGDTEAFF. CDR3 DNA sequence: TGCGCCAGCACCTTGCGGTCCGGGGACACTGAAGCTTTCTTT.

The rearrangement links TRBV4-3 to TRBJ2-3; D not certain. This CDR3 comprises 16 residues. In germline, CDR1 is LGHNA, CDR2 YSLEER. Trimming stripped 2 bases from V and 2 bases from J, with 14 bases between. The CDR3 DNA sequence: TGCGCCAGCAGCCAAAACCAGGTCAAAAACACAGATACGCAGTATTTT. This translates into CASSQNQVKNTDTQYF.

This sequence joins TRBV10-3 and TRBJ2-7, with 7 positions matching TRBD1. The CDR3 totals 15 residues. Trimming took 6 bases from V and 6 from J; bases not matched to a gene: 14. Germline loops: CDR1 ENHRY, CDR2 SYGVKD. The CDR3 spells CAIRGVGTAALEQYF. The CDR3 DNA is TGTGCCATCAGAGGCGTCGGGACAGCTGCTCTCGAGCAGTACTTC.

On this clone: Other DNA sequences from this sample encode an identical CDR3 as well. The chain couples TRBV6-6 to TRBJ1-1; TRBD1 matches 7 bases. Germline lookup yields CDR1 MNHNY and CDR2 SVGAGI (reference sequence). The junction had 3 bases not matched to a gene; V was cut back by 6 bases and J by 5 bases. This CDR3 has 12 residues. The CDR3 spells CASSPQGTEAFF. As DNA, the CDR3 is TGTGCCAGCAGCCCACAGGGGACTGAAGCTTTCTTT.

The chain couples TRBV13 to TRBJ2-7, with D perhaps matching TRBD2 (6 bases). Trimming left V 3 bases short and J 6 bases short, with 6 bases between. This CDR3 has 11 amino acids. Germline CDR1 is PRHDT and CDR2 is FYEKMQ (reference sequence). As DNA, the CDR3 is TGTGCCAGCAGCTTGGGAGGCGAGCAGTACTTC. Its translation is CASSLGGEQYF.

This sequence joins TRBV15 and TRBJ2-1; D is ambiguous. V dropped 5 bases and J dropped 3 bases, with 5 bases sitting between them. CDR3 length: 12 amino acids. CDR1 is LNHNV and CDR2 is YYDKDF in the germline V gene (reference sequence). The CDR3 DNA is TGTGCCACCAGCCCCAGCTACAATGAGCAGTTCTTC. As protein: CATSPSYNEQFF.